This is a list of T cell receptor beta chains from one sample in a study of blood T cells in healthy people across ages. TCRdb re-called the 5' RACE reads through MiXCR, storing one row per CDR3 protein. The data show about 570,000 distinct CDR3 sequences, with roughly 28% seen just once and around a sixth held by the top ten. The sample comprised blood. These receptor sequences come from a woman aged 65 to 85 in good health. CDR3s include the opening cysteine and the closing phenylalanine or tryptophan. A D gene is named only where the DNA matches it firmly. Rows give clone size only sometimes, using once, few, many, or a class for an expanded clone.

cdr3_nt cdr3_aa v_call clone_size d_call j_call
TGTGCCAGCAACCCTGAGGGACAGGGAGGCTACACCTTC CASNPEGQGGYTF TRBV12-3/TRBV12-4 few TRBD1 TRBJ1-2
TGCGCCAGCAGCTTGGATTACGGGGGCTACACTGAAGCTTTCTTT CASSLDYGGYTEAFF TRBV5-1 NA NA TRBJ1-1
TGTGCCAGCAGGTTACTAGAGGAGCAGTACTTC CASRLLEEQYF TRBV12-3/TRBV12-4 NA NA TRBJ2-7
TGTGCCAGCAGTAACACGCTGCAGGGACCTACAGATACGCAGTATTTT CASSNTLQGPTDTQYF TRBV5-5 NA NA TRBJ2-3
TGTGCCAGCAGCCAAGTCGCAGGGAGTGGAAACATTCAGTACTTC CASSQVAGSGNIQYF TRBV3-1 few NA TRBJ2-4
TGTGCCAGCAGTTTAGGAGCGGGGTCGTTCTACGAGCAGTACTTC CASSLGAGSFYEQYF TRBV12-3/TRBV12-4 few TRBD2 TRBJ2-7
TGTGCCAGCAGTTTATCTGACTGGAGGAACACCGGGGAGCTGTTTTTT CASSLSDWRNTGELFF TRBV6-6 few NA TRBJ2-2
TGTGCCAGCCCGATCAGCCATGGAATATTGGGCTACACCTTC CASPISHGILGYTF TRBV27 NA NA TRBJ1-2
TGTGCCAGCAGGACTGGACACTACGAGCAGTACTTC CASRTGHYEQYF TRBV6-5 NA NA TRBJ2-7
TGCAGTGCTATAACCACGACAGGGGATGGCTACACCTTC CSAITTTGDGYTF TRBV20-1 few TRBD1 TRBJ1-2
TGTGCCGCCAGAAGGAGGGCAACTAATGAAAAACTGTTTTTT CAARRRATNEKLFF TRBV2 NA NA TRBJ1-4
TGTGCCAGCAGCGGTACCGGGCTCCAAGAGACCCAGTACTTC CASSGTGLQETQYF TRBV9 few NA TRBJ2-5
TGTGCCGCCAGCGGATACTCAGGGGCAGATACGCAGTATTTT CAASGYSGADTQYF TRBV24-1 NA NA TRBJ2-3
TGTGCCAGCAGCTTTAAGCGGGGGGATTCGGATACGCAGTATTTT CASSFKRGDSDTQYF TRBV5-4 NA TRBD2 TRBJ2-3
TGTGCCAGCAGCTTCAGCGCGGGGGAGAAAGATACGCAGTATTTT CASSFSAGEKDTQYF TRBV7-9 few TRBD2 TRBJ2-3
TGTGCCAGCAGCTTAGCCCCCCTAGCGGGGGGGTTCCAAGAGACCCAGTACTTC CASSLAPLAGGFQETQYF TRBV7-2 NA TRBD2 TRBJ2-5
TGCAGTGCTAGAGACGGTTTTACCTACGAGCAGTACTTC CSARDGFTYEQYF TRBV20-1 NA NA TRBJ2-7
TGCAGTGCTGCCCGATCGGGGGCGGCCTACGAGCAGTACTTC CSAARSGAAYEQYF TRBV20-1 NA NA TRBJ2-7
TGTGCCATCAGTCTTCAGGGTGGGCAAGAGACCCAGTACTTC CAISLQGGQETQYF TRBV10-3 few NA TRBJ2-5
TGCAGTGCCAAATCACTAGCGGGATATTTGGATGAGCAGTTCTTC CSAKSLAGYLDEQFF TRBV20-1 few TRBD2 TRBJ2-1
TGTGCCAGCTCACGGGGCACAGGGAGCCCTGGAAACACCATATATTTT CASSRGTGSPGNTIYF TRBV18 NA NA TRBJ1-3
TGTGCCAGCAGTGAAGCGGGGGGGCCTGTGACCCAGTACTTC CASSEAGGPVTQYF TRBV2 few NA TRBJ2-5
TGTGCCAGCAGCTTAGGGACAGAGAAAAACATTCAGTACTTC CASSLGTEKNIQYF TRBV7-8 few NA TRBJ2-4
TGCAGTGCTAGGGTTTACAGAACCGGGGAGCTGTTTTTT CSARVYRTGELFF TRBV20-1 NA NA TRBJ2-2
TGTGCCAGCAGCTTGGACAGGGGGAAGCAGTTCTTC CASSLDRGKQFF TRBV9 NA TRBD1 TRBJ2-1
TGTGCCAGCAGCCCGATAGGGGCAACTAATGAAAAACTGTTTTTT CASSPIGATNEKLFF TRBV3-1 few NA TRBJ1-4
TGTGCCAGCAGCTCCAAGTTGGGGGCGCGGGGTGGGCGAGAGACCCAGTACTTC CASSSKLGARGGRETQYF TRBV11-2 NA NA TRBJ2-5
TGTGCCACCAGCGGACGCAGCTATGGCTACACCTTC CATSGRSYGYTF TRBV15 few NA TRBJ1-2
TGCAGCGTATCAACAGGGACGAACACTGAAGCTTTCTTT CSVSTGTNTEAFF TRBV29-1 NA NA TRBJ1-1
TGCGCCAGCAGCACTGAGGGACAGGGTTGGGAGACCCAGTACTTC CASSTEGQGWETQYF TRBV5-1 few TRBD1 TRBJ2-5
TGTGCCAGCGGTCAATGGGGCAATCAGCCCCAGCATTTT CASGQWGNQPQHF TRBV9 NA NA TRBJ1-5
TGCAGTGCTAGAGTCGGGGGAGGCACAGATACGCAGTATTTT CSARVGGGTDTQYF TRBV20-1 few NA TRBJ2-3
TGCAGCTTCGACCGCTATGGCTACACCTTC CSFDRYGYTF TRBV29-1 once NA TRBJ1-2
TGTGCCATCAGTGCACGGGACGGGAACTATGGCTACACCTTC CAISARDGNYGYTF TRBV10-3 NA NA TRBJ1-2
TGCAGTGCGGGGGGGCCCGGCACAGATACGCAGTATTTT CSAGGPGTDTQYF TRBV20-1 few NA TRBJ2-3
TGTGCCAGCAGCTTAGGGCCTCAGGGGAACACAGATACGCAGTATTTT CASSLGPQGNTDTQYF TRBV7-6 few NA TRBJ2-3
TGTGCCAGCAGTGAAGAGGGGGACTCTCTAACGTGGCGCGCGATAGAGGGCACAGATACGCAGTATTTT CASSEEGDSLTWRAIEGTDTQYF TRBV2 few NA TRBJ2-3
TGTGCCACCAGCAGAGATTTAGGACTAGCCAATGAGCAGCTCTTC CATSRDLGLANEQLF TRBV15 NA TRBD2 TRBJ2-1
TGTGCCAGCAGCTTAATGGGTCAGACCCTGGGCACCGGGGAGCTGTTTTTT CASSLMGQTLGTGELFF TRBV7-2 NA NA TRBJ2-2
TGCGCCAGCAGCCAAGTAAGCTACACAAACAATGAGCAGTTCTTC CASSQVSYTNNEQFF TRBV4-1 few NA TRBJ2-1